This TCR beta chain is from a study of cytomegalovirus exposure and HLA in healthy donors. With regard to this clone: The antigen is unknown.

General observations from the study: Among TCR beta chains of equal frequency, HLA-associated ones were more clonally expanded in a later analysis. It has been reported that TCR beta sequences accurately predicted the HLA-A and HLA-B alleles of most subjects. Rare TCR sequences dominated, though some public TCRs recurred in many donors. The majority of CMV-associated TCR beta chains were reported as apparently HLA-restricted in a later analysis.

The PCR made use of 60 Vbeta and 13 Jbeta primers. The assay was immunoSEQ multiplex PCR, and TCRdb's table has in-frame clones only and misses some. The sample has approximately 170,000 clones; roughly 85% are singletons. The sequenced material came from PBMCs. This clonotype originated in a boy aged 2 to 10 in good health and CMV-seronegative.

CDR3: CASSQTGPSGWKLFF. In nucleotides, the CDR3 is TGTGCCAGCAGTCAGACAGGACCATCAGGTTGGAAACTGTTTTTT. The V call is TRBV6-1, the J call TRBJ1-4; D perhaps matches TRBD1 (6 bases). CDR3 length: 15 amino acids. Germline-derived CDR1 and CDR2 are MNHNS and SASEGT. Trimming removed 5 bases from V and 11 bases from J, with 21 bases in between.